These 17 T cell receptor beta chains came from one sample sequenced in a study of Ad26.COV2.S vaccination and SARS-CoV-2 variants. The sample's treatment: 15 to 20 received Ad26.COV2.S at low or high dose, single or two shots; roughly five received placebo; per-sample allocation not given. Sampling was done on day 63 after the first vaccine or placebo injection. Profiling relied on immunoSEQ multiplex PCR, and the TCRdb table lists in-frame clones only, not all of them. The table lists roughly 350,000 clones, less than 90% of them singletons. The source material was peripheral blood, sampled in a trial of Ad26.COV2.S vaccine versus placebo. The receptor set was obtained from a person between 18 and 65 years old who received the Ad26.COV2.S COVID-19 vaccine or a placebo.

The rearrangement links TRBV28 to TRBJ1-2; a possible D gene is TRBD1 (6 bases). CDR3 length: 12 residues. Germline CDR1 reads MDHEN; CDR2 reads SYDVKM. Trimming left V 9 bases short and J 4 bases short, with 12 bases between. The CDR3 sequence: CASGQPLYGYTF. CDR3 in DNA: TGTGCCAGTGGACAGCCGCTCTATGGCTACACCTTC.

The CDR3 DNA follows: TGTGCCAGCAGCTCGAGGAGAGAGCAGTTCTTC. Protein product: CASSSRREQFF. The chain links TRBV11-2 to TRBJ2-1; D is ambiguous. Trimming shortened V by 4 bases and J by 10 bases, and 8 bases separated the two germline ends. From germline, CDR1 is SGHAT and CDR2 FQNNGV. CDR3 length: 11 amino acids.

This clone is a singleton in its sample. The rearrangement uses TRBV7-9 and TRBJ2-5, with TRBD2 identical over 10 bases. The CDR3 is 17 amino acids. V lost 3 bases and J lost 1; bases outside the gene matches: 8. Per the germline V gene, CDR1 is SEHNR and CDR2 is FQNEAQ (reference sequence). This CDR3 is CASSFPRASGSQETQYF. DNA of the CDR3: TGTGCCAGCAGCTTCCCCCGGGCTAGCGGGAGCCAAGAGACCCAGTACTTC.

The genes are TRBV7-8 and TRBJ1-4; D is undetermined. Germline V CDR1 and CDR2: SGHVS, FQNEAQ. V dropped 5 bases and J dropped 5 bases, with 9 bases sitting between them. This CDR3 is 13 amino acids long. CDR3 region: CASSGRNNEKLFF. CDR3 in DNA: TGTGCCAGCAGCGGACGAAACAATGAAAAACTGTTTTTT.

The V gene is TRBV5-1, the J gene TRBJ2-5; D is unclear. V lost 7 bases to trimming and J lost 2 bases, with 15 bases between them. CDR3 length equals 14 residues. The germline CDR1 and CDR2 sequences are SGHRS and YFSETQ. The CDR3 loop is CASRPSALQETQYF. The CDR3 nucleotides read TGCGCCAGCCGACCCAGCGCATTGCAAGAGACCCAGTACTTC.

This chain joins TRBV3-1 (or the pseudogene TRBV3-2) and TRBJ2-1; TRBD2 aligns across 12 bases. This CDR3 spans 14 amino acids. Germline-derived CDR1 and CDR2 are LGHDT and YNNKEL (reference sequence). Trimming took 0 bases from V and 15 from J; bases not matched to a gene: 6. For the CDR3, the DNA is TGTGCCAGCAGCCAAGACCCCCTAGCGGGAGGGCGGTTCTTC. Its protein is CASSQDPLAGGRFF.

This clone was counted between two and nine times. V and J are TRBV24-1 and TRBJ2-2; 9 positions match TRBD1. Trimming removed 4 bases from V and 0 bases from J; junction bases left unmatched: 5. Germline V gene sequence: CDR1 KGHDR, CDR2 SFDVKD. The CDR3 length is 17 residues. CDR3 bases: TGTGCCACCAGTGACCCTAGGGACAGGGCGAACACCGGGGAGCTGTTTTTT. This codes for CATSDPRDRANTGELFF.

CDR3 in DNA: TGTGCCAGTAGTAGCCGGCAGACTCTTTATCAGCCCCAGCATTTT. It translates to CASSSRQTLYQPQHF. This rearrangement joins TRBV19 to TRBJ1-5, with no clear D. Germline values: CDR1 LNHDA, CDR2 SQIVND (reference sequence). The V end lost 4 bases, the J end lost 5 bases, and 15 bases lay between the germline ends. The CDR3 length is 15 residues.

This chain connects TRBV5-6 to TRBJ2-3, with D hard to call. Trimming shortened V by 0 bases and J by 4 bases, and 6 bases separated the two germline ends. Germline CDR1 and CDR2: SGHDT and YYEEEE. CDR3 length: 13 amino acids. CDR3 DNA: TGTGCCAGCAGCTTGGGTCGGGCAGATACGCAGTATTTT. Protein product: CASSLGRADTQYF.

V gene TRBV7-8 combines with J gene TRBJ2-4; maybe TRBD1 (6 bases). This CDR3 region has 15 residues. Germline CDR1 and CDR2: SGHVS and FQNEAQ. The V gene lost 4 bases and the J gene lost 2 bases, with 12 bases spanning the gap. CDR3: CASSSTQGTKNIQYF. The CDR3 DNA is TGTGCCAGCAGCTCGACCCAGGGGACCAAAAACATTCAGTACTTC.

This rearrangement joins TRBV10-3 to TRBJ2-3; 7 nucleotides line up with TRBD1. Trimming removed 0 bases from V and 6 bases from J; junction bases left unmatched: 9. The CDR3 is 16 amino acids. Germline values: CDR1 ENHRY, CDR2 SYGVKD. The CDR3 DNA reads as TGTGCCATCAGTGAGTCAAGAGGGGGCTTAGGCGATACGCAGTATTTT. Translated: CAISESRGGLGDTQYF.

The V and J genes are TRBV5-1 and TRBJ2-2; 7 bases agree with TRBD2. Germline-derived CDR1 and CDR2 are SGHRS and YFSETQ. The CDR3 consists of 15 residues. The trim removed 6 bases at V and 1 base at J, leaving 6 bases unmatched. This CDR3 reads CASKPLAENTGELFF. The CDR3 DNA follows: TGCGCCAGCAAGCCTCTAGCGGAGAACACCGGGGAGCTGTTTTTT. The full variable domain, its missing parts supplied by reference TRBV5-1 and TRBJ2-2, is KAGVTQTPRYLIKTRGQQVTLSCSPISGHRSVSWYQQTPGQGLQFLFEYFSETQRNKGNFPGRFSGRQFSNSRSEMNVSTLELGDSALYLCASKPLAENTGELFFGEGSRLTVL.

The chain couples TRBV5-1 to TRBJ2-5; 9 positions agree with TRBD1. This CDR3 is 14 amino acids long. Unmatched junction bases numbered 4, after V lost 4 bases and J lost 3 bases. The germline V gene encodes CDR1 SGHRS and CDR2 YFSETQ. The chain's CDR3 is CASSPGQGEETQYF. DNA of the CDR3: TGCGCCAGCAGCCCGGGACAGGGTGAAGAGACCCAGTACTTC.

The rearrangement uses TRBV19 and TRBJ2-1, with TRBD1 matching 7 bases. Germline CDR1 is LNHDA and CDR2 is SQIVND (reference sequence). This CDR3 is 13 amino acids long. J lost 4 bases, V lost 8 bases, and 5 bases had no gene match. This CDR3 is CASRRDRYNEQFF. CDR3 nucleotides: TGTGCCAGTCGCCGGGACAGATACAATGAGCAGTTCTTC.

The chain recombines TRBV3-1 (or the pseudogene TRBV3-2) with TRBJ1-1; possible D gene TRBD1, 6 bases. Trimming shortened V by 4 bases and J by 5 bases, and 11 bases separated the two germline ends. Germline V CDR1 and CDR2: LGHDT, YNNKEL (reference sequence). The CDR3 sequence is 13 residues long. As DNA, the CDR3 is TGTGCCAGCAGCCGCCTAGGGGGTACTGAAGCTTTCTTT. Its translation: CASSRLGGTEAFF.

The chain is built from TRBV28 and TRBJ2-3; unclear D gene. Trimming took off 0 bases at V and 0 bases at J, with 10 bases between the two ends. Germline lookup yields CDR1 MDHEN and CDR2 SYDVKM. The CDR3 consists of 16 residues. The CDR3 DNA follows: TGTGCCAGCAGTTTATGGGCGGCCGGGAGCACAGATACGCAGTATTTT. This encodes CASSLWAAGSTDTQYF.

The chain combines TRBV7-2 with TRBJ2-1; 10 positions match TRBD1. CDR1 SGHTA and CDR2 FQGNSA come from the germline V gene. Trimming cost V 5 bases and J 0 bases; bases outside gene matches: 4. There are 16 residues in the CDR3. CDR3 coding DNA: TGTGCCAGCAGCAGGGGACAGGGGAGCTCCTACAATGAGCAGTTCTTC. Its protein is CASSRGQGSSYNEQFF.